This entry concerns a single TCR beta chain. No antigen is known for it. At the survey level, the v3.0 immunoSEQ assay was run. Sequencing was performed with immunoSEQ multiplex PCR; in TCRdb, only in-frame clones are kept and a portion is missing. The sample contains some 16,000 clones, almost 80% of which appear only once. V was cut by 6 bases and J by 2 bases, with 10 bases left in between. Germline CDR1 is SNHLY and CDR2 is FYNNEI. This CDR3 comprises 13 residues. The data were taken from a study of long-term antiretroviral therapy in people with HIV. Study-level findings and limits: Controls showed broader CDR3 length ranges than did the HIV repertoires.

This chain uses TRBV2 with TRBJ1-1, with unresolved D. The source is a woman in her forties with HIV. Sequencing used unsorted PBMCs, obtained 2.3 years after starting antiretroviral therapy. CDR3 nucleotide sequence: TGTGCCAGCAGAGGACCCATCAACACTGAAGCTTTCTTT. This sequence encodes CASRGPINTEAFF.